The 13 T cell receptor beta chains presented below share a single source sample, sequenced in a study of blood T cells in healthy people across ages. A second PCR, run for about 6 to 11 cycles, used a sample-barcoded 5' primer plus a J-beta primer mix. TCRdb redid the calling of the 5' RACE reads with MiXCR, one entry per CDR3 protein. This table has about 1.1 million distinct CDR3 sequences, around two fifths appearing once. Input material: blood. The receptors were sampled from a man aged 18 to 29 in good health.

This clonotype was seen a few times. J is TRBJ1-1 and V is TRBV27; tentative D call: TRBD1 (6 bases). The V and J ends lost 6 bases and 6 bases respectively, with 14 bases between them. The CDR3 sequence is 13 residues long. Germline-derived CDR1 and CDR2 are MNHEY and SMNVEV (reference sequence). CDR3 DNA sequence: TGTGCCAGCAGGCTCGTTGAGGGGGCTGAAGCTTTCTTT. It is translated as CASRLVEGAEAFF.

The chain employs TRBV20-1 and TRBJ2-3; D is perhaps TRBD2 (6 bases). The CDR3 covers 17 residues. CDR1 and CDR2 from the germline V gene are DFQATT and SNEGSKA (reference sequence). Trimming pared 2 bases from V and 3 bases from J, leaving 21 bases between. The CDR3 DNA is TGCAGTGCTAGAAGGTCAGCGGGCCAGGGCGAGACAGATACGCAGTATTTT. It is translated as CSARRSAGQGETDTQYF.

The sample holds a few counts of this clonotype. CDR3 in DNA: TGTGCCAGCAGCCCTGGTCGGTTTGAAGCTTTCTTT. Protein product: CASSPGRFEAFF. The chain combines TRBV7-2 with TRBJ1-1; D not resolved. V lost 5 bases to trimming and J lost 7 bases, with 11 bases between them. The V gene's germline CDR1 is SGHTA and CDR2 FQGNSA. The CDR3 length is 12 residues.

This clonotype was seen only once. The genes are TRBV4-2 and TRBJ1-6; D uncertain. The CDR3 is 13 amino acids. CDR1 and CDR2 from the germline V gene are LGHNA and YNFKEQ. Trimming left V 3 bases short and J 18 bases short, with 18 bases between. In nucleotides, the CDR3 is TGTGCCAGCAGCCAGTCGGGCCGAGTAGCCCCCCACTTT. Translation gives CASSQSGRVAPHF.

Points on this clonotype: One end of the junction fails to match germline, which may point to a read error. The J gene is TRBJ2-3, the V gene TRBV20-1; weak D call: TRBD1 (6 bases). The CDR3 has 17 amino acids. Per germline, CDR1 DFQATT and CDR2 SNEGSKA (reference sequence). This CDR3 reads CSARGPIQGVSTDTRYF. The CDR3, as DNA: TGCAGTGCTAGAGGACCCATACAGGGTGTCAGTACAGATACGCGGTATTTT.

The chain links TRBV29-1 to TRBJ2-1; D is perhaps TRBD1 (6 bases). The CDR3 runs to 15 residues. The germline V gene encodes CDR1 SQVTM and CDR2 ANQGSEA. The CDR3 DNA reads TGCAGTTCTACATGGGGGCTAAGCTCCTACAATGAGCAGTTCTTC. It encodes CSSTWGLSSYNEQFF.

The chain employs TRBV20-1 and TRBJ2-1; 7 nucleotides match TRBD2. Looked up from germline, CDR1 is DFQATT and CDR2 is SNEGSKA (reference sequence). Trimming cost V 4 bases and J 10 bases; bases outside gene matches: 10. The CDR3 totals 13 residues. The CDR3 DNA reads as TGCAGTGCTAACGGACTAGTGTACGGCGAGCAGTTCTTC. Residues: CSANGLVYGEQFF.

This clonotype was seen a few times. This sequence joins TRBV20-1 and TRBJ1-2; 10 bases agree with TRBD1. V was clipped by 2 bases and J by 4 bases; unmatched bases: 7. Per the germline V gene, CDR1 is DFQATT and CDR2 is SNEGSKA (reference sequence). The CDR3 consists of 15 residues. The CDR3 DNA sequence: TGCAGTGCTAGACCGACAGGGGGCCTTGGCTATGGCTACACCTTC. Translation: CSARPTGGLGYGYTF.

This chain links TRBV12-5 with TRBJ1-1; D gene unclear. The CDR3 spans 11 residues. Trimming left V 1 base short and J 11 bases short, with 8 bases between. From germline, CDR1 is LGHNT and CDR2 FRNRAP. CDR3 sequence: CASGLAREAFF. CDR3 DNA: TGTGCTAGTGGTTTGGCGCGAGAGGCTTTCTTT.

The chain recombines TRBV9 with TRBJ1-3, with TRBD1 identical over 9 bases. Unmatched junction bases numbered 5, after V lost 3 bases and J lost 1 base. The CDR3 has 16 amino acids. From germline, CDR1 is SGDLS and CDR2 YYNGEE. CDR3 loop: CASSAGTGFSGNTIYF. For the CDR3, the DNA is TGTGCCAGCAGCGCTGGGACAGGGTTTTCTGGAAACACCATATATTTT.

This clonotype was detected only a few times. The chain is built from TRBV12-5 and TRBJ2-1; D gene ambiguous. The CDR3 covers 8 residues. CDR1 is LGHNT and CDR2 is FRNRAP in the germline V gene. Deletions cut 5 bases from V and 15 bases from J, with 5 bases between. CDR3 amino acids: CASGRTFF. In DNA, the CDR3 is TGTGCTAGTGGTCGGACGTTCTTC.

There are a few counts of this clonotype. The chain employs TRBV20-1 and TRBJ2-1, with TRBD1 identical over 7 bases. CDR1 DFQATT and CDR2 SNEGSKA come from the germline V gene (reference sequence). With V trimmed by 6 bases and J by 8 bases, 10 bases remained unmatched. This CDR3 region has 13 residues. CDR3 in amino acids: CSARQGPRYEQFF. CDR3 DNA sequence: TGCAGTGCGCGACAGGGACCGAGATATGAGCAGTTCTTC.

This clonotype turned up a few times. The CDR3 nucleotides read TGCAGTGCTAGAGATAGAGTGGCATTTAACACAGATACGCAGTATTTT. Amino acid sequence: CSARDRVAFNTDTQYF. V gene TRBV20-1 combines with J gene TRBJ2-3; D unresolved. The germline V gene encodes CDR1 DFQATT and CDR2 SNEGSKA (reference sequence). CDR3 length: 16 amino acids. Trimming pared 0 bases from V and 2 bases from J, leaving 15 bases between.